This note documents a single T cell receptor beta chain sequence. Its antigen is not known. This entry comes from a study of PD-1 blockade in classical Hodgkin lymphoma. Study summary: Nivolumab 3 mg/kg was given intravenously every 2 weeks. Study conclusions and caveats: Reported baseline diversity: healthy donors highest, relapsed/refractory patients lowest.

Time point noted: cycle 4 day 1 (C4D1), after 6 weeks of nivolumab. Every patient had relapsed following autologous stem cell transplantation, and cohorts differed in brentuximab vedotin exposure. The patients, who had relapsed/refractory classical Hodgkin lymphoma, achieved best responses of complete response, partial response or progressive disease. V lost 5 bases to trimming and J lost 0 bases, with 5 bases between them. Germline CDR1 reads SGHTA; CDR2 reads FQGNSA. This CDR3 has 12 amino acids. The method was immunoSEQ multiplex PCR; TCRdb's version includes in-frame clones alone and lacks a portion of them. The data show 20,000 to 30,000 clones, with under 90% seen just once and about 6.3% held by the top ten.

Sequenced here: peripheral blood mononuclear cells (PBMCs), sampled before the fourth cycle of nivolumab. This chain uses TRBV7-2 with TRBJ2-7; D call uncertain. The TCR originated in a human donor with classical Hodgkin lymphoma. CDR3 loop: CASSRSSYEQYF. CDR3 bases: TGTGCCAGCAGCCGGAGCTCCTACGAGCAGTACTTC.